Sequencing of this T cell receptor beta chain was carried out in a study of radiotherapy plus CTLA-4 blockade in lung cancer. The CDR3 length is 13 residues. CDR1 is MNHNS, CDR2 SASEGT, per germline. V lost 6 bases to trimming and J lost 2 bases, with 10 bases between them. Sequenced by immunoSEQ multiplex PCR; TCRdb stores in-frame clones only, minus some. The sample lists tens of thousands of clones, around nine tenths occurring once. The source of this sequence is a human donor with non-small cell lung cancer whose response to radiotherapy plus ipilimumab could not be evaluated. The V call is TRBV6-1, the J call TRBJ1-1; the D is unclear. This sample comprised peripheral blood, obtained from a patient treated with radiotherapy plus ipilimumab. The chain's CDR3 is CASRPTINTEAFF. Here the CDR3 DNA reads TGTGCCAGCAGGCCGACAATTAACACTGAAGCTTTCTTT.